A single sample gave rise to the 9 T cell receptor beta chains below, sequenced in a study of blood T cells in healthy people across ages. For the second PCR, which ran for about 7 to 11 cycles, a sample-barcoded 5' primer and a J-beta primer mix were used. Each CDR3 protein gets one entry after TCRdb re-called the 5' RACE reads with MiXCR. Among about 640,000 distinct CDR3 sequences listed, about 54% were seen once. Material: blood. The receptors come from a man in his sixties in good health.

This clonotype was detected a few times. This chain joins TRBV2 and TRBJ2-4, with TRBD2 as a possible D gene (6 bases). V lost 8 bases to trimming and J lost 3 bases, with 14 bases between them. The V gene's germline CDR1 is SNHLY and CDR2 FYNNEI. The CDR3 is 14 amino acids. The CDR3: CASLDREHKNIQYF. The CDR3 DNA is TGTGCCAGCCTAGACCGGGAGCACAAAAACATTCAGTACTTC.

This rearrangement joins TRBV7-9 to TRBJ2-7; TRBD2 agrees at 7 bases. Germline V gene lookup returns CDR1 SEHNR and CDR2 FQNEAQ (reference sequence). Germline trimming cut 4 bases from V and 0 bases from J; bases unmatched to any gene: 12. The CDR3 sequence is 17 residues long. The CDR3 nucleotides are TGTGCCAGCAGCTCAATCCCGGGGGGAGGGTTCTCCTACGAGCAGTACTTC. Its protein is CASSSIPGGGFSYEQYF.

The genes are TRBV5-1 and TRBJ1-2; tentatively, D is TRBD1 (5 bases). The V end was cut by 0 bases, the J end by 8 bases, with 17 bases between. The CDR3 sequence is 15 residues long. Germline CDR1 and CDR2: SGHRS and YFSETQ. CDR3 in DNA: TGCGCCAGCAGCTTGGCCGAAACGGGGCCTAAGGGCTACACCTTC. Protein product: CASSLAETGPKGYTF.

The rearrangement joins TRBV6-5 to TRBJ2-2; no clear D. V was trimmed by 7 bases and J by 1 base, leaving 10 bases between them. Germline CDR1 is MNHEY and CDR2 is SVGAGI. The CDR3 is made up of 14 amino acids. This CDR3 reads CASKKRRNTGELFF. DNA of the CDR3: TGTGCCAGCAAGAAGCGCCGGAACACCGGGGAGCTGTTTTTT.

The genes are TRBV3-1 and TRBJ2-3; tentative D call: TRBD2 (6 bases). Between the trimmed V and J ends, which lost 0 bases and 2 bases, there was a span of 21 bases. This CDR3 is 19 amino acids long. Germline lookup yields CDR1 LGHDT and CDR2 YNNKEL (reference sequence). The CDR3 spells CASSQEARGSNPYTDTQYF. The CDR3 region has the DNA TGTGCCAGCAGCCAAGAAGCCCGGGGGAGCAATCCTTACACAGATACGCAGTATTTT.

CDR3 sequence: CASSEDMNYGYTF. The CDR3 region has the DNA TGTGCCAGCAGCGAAGACATGAACTATGGCTACACCTTC. The V and J genes are TRBV25-1 and TRBJ1-2; D remains ambiguous. Germline V gene lookup returns CDR1 MGHDK and CDR2 SYGVNS. The V end lost 6 bases, the J end lost 2 bases, and 10 bases lay between the germline ends. The CDR3 extends over 13 amino acids.

The rearrangement joins TRBV18 to TRBJ2-6; D is unclear. The CDR3 has 15 amino acids. CDR1 and CDR2 from the germline V gene are KGHSH and LQKENI. The V gene lost 2 bases and the J gene lost 0 bases, with 5 bases spanning the gap. The CDR3, as DNA: TGTGCCAGCTCACCATTAATCTCTGGGGCCAACGTCCTGACTTTC. Translation: CASSPLISGANVLTF.

This clonotype appeared a few times. The genes are TRBV29-1 and TRBJ2-1, with D possibly matching TRBD1 (5 bases). The V end lost 3 bases, the J end lost 6 bases, and 9 bases lay between the germline ends. Germline V gene data show CDR1 as SQVTM and CDR2 as ANQGSEA. This CDR3 is 12 amino acids long. This CDR3 reads CSVDGQGNEQFF. The DNA for the CDR3 is TGCAGCGTTGATGGGCAGGGCAATGAGCAGTTCTTC.

This clonotype was detected a few times. The rearrangement uses TRBV6-6 and TRBJ2-5; 7 bases are shared with TRBD2. The CDR3 totals 14 residues. V shed 6 bases, J shed 2 bases, and the junction held 6 bases outside the gene matches. Per the germline V gene, CDR1 is MNHNY and CDR2 is SVGAGI (reference sequence). DNA of the CDR3: TGTGCCAGCAGACCCGGGACTACTCAAGAGACCCAGTACTTC. This codes for CASRPGTTQETQYF.